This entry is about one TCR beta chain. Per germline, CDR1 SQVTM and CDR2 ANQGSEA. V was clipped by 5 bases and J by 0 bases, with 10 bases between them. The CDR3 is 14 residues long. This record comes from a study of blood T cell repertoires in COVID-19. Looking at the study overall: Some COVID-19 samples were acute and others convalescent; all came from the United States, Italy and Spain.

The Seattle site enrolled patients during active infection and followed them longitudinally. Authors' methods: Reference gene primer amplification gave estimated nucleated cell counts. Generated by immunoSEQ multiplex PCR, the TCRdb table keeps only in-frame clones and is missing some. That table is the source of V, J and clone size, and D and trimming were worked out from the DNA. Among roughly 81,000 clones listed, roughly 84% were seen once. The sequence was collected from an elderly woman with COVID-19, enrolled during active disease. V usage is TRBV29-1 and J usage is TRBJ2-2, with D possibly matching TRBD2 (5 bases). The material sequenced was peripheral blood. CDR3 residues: CSVWRAPNTGELFF. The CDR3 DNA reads TGCAGCGTTTGGCGGGCCCCGAACACCGGGGAGCTGTTTTTT.